One TCR beta chain is described in this entry. Its antigen remains unknown. This record comes from a study of vaccination effects on CD4 cells after COVID-19. The study, taken as a whole, reports: The authors studied few convalescent patients and collected no early post-infection timepoints.

CDR3 size: 14 residues. Trimming cost V 4 bases and J 0 bases, with 9 bases left between them. Germline lookup yields CDR1 SGHTA and CDR2 FQGNSA. The protocol was immunoSEQ multiplex PCR, while the TCRdb copy is restricted to in-frame clones and leaves out a portion. The data show tens of thousands of clones, less than 85% seen once. Culturing for around 10 days preceded CD4+ T cell isolation. The sample here was CD4+ T cells from PBMCs cultured without peptide, taken before COVID-19 vaccination. The TCR originated in a human donor who received a COVID-19 vaccine. V is TRBV7-2 and J is TRBJ1-2; D unresolved. DNA for the CDR3: TGTGCCAGCAGCTCCAGTTCGGCTAACTATGGCTACACCTTC. Translated, it gives CASSSSSANYGYTF. Drawing the rest from reference TRBV7-2 and TRBJ1-2, the complete variable domain is GAGVSQSPSNKVTEKGKDVELRCDPISGHTALYWYRQSLGQGLEFLIYFQGNSAPDKSGLPSDRFSAERTGGSVSTLTIQRTQQEDSAVYLCASSSSSANYGYTFGSGTRLTVV.